The present entry profiles one T cell receptor (beta chain) with its context. The authors' processing: Reference gene primers were amplified, and this amplification served to estimate nucleated cell counts. Data came from immunoSEQ multiplex PCR; TCRdb stores just in-frame clones and leaves some out. D and trimming come from the DNA, and the V and J calls and clone size come from that table. The profile shows 200,000 to 300,000 clones, around nine tenths of them singletons. This CDR3 contains 13 residues. V shed 6 bases and J 6 bases; nucleotides not matched to a gene: 6. Germline CDR1 MNHEY, CDR2 SVGAGI. This specimen comes from a study of blood T cell repertoires in COVID-19. As for the study in general: Material from acute and convalescent COVID-19 was sourced from the United States, Italy and Spain. The cDNA or gDNA used as material had been derived from T cells, B-cell-depleted T cells, or PBMCs.

The sample was peripheral blood. The J gene is TRBJ2-7, the V gene TRBV6-5; 9 nucleotides align to TRBD1. The sequence was collected from a woman aged 40 to 50 who had recovered from COVID-19. The CDR3 DNA sequence: TGTGCCAGCAGCCAAAGGACAGGGGTCGAGCAGTACTTC. This codes for CASSQRTGVEQYF.